A few counts support the clone carrying this T cell receptor (beta chain). Alongside a J-beta primer mix, a sample-barcoded 5' primer served in a second PCR lasting about 7 to 11 cycles. TCRdb reanalysed the 5' RACE reads using MiXCR and keeps one entry per CDR3 protein. The table has about 1.6 million distinct CDR3 sequences, approximately 32% seen once. Donors each provided around 9 milliliters of peripheral blood. Isolated PBMCs totaled at least 6 million in each sample. V was clipped by 7 bases and J by 7 bases, with 16 bases between them. The germline V gene has CDR1 LNHNV and CDR2 YYDKDF (reference sequence). The CDR3 is 14 residues long. The data were taken from a study of blood T cells in healthy people across ages.

The clonotype originates from a woman aged 25 to 39 in good health. This chain joins TRBV15 and TRBJ1-4; D possibly corresponds to TRBD1 (6 bases). The sample was blood. The CDR3 nucleotides are TGTGCCACCACTTTGGGGAGAGGGGGTGAAAAACTGTTTTTT. Its protein product is CATTLGRGGEKLFF. Full variable domain (outside the CDR3, taken from reference TRBV15 and TRBJ1-4): DAMVIQNPRYQVTQFGKPVTLSCSQTLNHNVMYWYQQKSSQAPKLLFHYYDKDFNNEADTPDNFQSRRPNTSFCFLDIRSPGLGDTAMYLCATTLGRGGEKLFFGSGTQLSVL.